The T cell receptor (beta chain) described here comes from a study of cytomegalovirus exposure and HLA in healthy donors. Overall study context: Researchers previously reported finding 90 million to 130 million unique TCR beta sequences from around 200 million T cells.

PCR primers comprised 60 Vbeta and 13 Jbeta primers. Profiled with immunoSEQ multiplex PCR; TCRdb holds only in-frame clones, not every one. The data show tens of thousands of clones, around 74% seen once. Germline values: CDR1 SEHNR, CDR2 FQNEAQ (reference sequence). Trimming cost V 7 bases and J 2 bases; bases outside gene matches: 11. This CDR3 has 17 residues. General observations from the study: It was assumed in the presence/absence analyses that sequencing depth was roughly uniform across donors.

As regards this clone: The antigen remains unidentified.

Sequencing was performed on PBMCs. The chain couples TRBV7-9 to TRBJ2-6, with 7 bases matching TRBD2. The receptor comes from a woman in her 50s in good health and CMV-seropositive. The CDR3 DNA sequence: TGTGCCAGCATCGTCTCGACTAGCTCGGCTGGGGCCAACGTCCTGACTTTC. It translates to CASIVSTSSAGANVLTF.